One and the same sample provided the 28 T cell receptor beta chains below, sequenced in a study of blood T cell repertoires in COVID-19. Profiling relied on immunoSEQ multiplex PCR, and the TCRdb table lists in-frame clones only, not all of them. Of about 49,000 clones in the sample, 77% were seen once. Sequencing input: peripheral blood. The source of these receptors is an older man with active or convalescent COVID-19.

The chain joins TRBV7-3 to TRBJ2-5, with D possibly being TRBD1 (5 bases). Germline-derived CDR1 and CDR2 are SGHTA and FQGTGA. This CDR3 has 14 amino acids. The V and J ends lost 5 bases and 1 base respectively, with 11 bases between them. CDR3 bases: TGTGCCAGCAGCCCAGGGCCACTCCAAGAGACCCAGTACTTC. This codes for CASSPGPLQETQYF.

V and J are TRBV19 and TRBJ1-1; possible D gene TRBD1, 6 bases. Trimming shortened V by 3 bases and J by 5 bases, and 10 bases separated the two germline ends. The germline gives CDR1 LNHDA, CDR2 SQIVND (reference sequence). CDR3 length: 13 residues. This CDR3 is CASSIRDITEAFF. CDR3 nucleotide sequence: TGTGCCAGTAGTATCAGGGACATAACTGAAGCTTTCTTT. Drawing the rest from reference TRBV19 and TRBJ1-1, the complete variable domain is DGGITQSPKYLFRKEGQNVTLSCEQNLNHDAMYWYRQDPGQGLRLIYYSQIVNDFQKGDIAEGYSVSREKKESFPLTVTSAQKNPTAFYLCASSIRDITEAFFGQGTRLTVV.

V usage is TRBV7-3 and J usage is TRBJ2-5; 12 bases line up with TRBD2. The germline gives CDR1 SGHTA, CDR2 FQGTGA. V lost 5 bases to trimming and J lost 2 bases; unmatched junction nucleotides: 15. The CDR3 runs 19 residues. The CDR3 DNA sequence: TGTGCCAGCAGCCGGCGAGGGGACACTAGCGGGGGGCGTCAAGAGACCCAGTACTTC. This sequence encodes CASSRRGDTSGGRQETQYF.

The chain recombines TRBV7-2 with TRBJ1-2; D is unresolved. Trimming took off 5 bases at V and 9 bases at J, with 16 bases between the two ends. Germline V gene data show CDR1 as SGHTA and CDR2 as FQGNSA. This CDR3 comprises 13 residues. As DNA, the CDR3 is TGTGCCAGCAGCCCGAGTCGGTCAAGTAGCTACACCTTC. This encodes CASSPSRSSSYTF. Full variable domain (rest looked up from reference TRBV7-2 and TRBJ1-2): GAGVSQSPSNKVTEKGKDVELRCDPISGHTALYWYRQSLGQGLEFLIYFQGNSAPDKSGLPSDRFSAERTGGSVSTLTIQRTQQEDSAVYLCASSPSRSSSYTFGSGTRLTVV.

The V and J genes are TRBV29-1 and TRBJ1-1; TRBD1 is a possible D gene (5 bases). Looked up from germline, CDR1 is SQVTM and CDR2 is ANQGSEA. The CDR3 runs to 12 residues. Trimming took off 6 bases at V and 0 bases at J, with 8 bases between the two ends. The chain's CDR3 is CSVGQVNTEAFF. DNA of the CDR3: TGCAGCGTCGGACAAGTGAACACTGAAGCTTTCTTT.

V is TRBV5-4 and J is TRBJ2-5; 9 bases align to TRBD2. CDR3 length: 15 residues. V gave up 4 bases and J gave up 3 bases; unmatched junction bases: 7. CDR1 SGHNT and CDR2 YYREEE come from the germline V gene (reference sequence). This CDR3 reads CASSPDSGREETQYF. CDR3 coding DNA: TGTGCCAGCAGCCCTGATAGCGGGAGAGAAGAGACCCAGTACTTC.

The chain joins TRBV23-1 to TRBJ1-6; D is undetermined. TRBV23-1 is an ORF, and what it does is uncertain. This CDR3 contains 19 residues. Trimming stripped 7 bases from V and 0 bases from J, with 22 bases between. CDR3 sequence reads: CASTLEGKVSISYNSPLHF. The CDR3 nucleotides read TGCGCCAGCACCCTGGAGGGTAAGGTTTCGATCTCCTATAATTCACCCCTCCACTTT.

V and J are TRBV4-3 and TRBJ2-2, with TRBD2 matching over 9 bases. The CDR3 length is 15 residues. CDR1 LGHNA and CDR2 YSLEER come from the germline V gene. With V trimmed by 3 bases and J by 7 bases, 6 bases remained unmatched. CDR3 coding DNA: TGCGCCAGCAGCCAGTTAGGCGGGGGGGACGGGGAGCTGTTTTTT. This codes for CASSQLGGGDGELFF.

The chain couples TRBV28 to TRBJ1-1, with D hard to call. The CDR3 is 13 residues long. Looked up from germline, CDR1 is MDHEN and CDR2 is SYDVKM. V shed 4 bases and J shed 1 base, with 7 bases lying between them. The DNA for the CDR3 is TGTGCCAGCAGTTCGCCGGGGAACACTGAAGCTTTCTTT. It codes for CASSSPGNTEAFF.

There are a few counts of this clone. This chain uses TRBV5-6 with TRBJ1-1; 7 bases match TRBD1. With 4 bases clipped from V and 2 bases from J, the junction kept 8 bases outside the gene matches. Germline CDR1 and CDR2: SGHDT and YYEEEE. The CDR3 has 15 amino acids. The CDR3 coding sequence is TGTGCCAGCAGCATACCCGGGACAGCTAACACTGAAGCTTTCTTT. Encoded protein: CASSIPGTANTEAFF.

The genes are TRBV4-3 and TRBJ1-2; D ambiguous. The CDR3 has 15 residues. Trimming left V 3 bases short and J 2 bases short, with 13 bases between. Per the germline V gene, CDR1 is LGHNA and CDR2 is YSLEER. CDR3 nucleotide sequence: TGCGCCAGCAGCCACCGGTCAACTAAGAACTATGGCTACACCTTC. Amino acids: CASSHRSTKNYGYTF.

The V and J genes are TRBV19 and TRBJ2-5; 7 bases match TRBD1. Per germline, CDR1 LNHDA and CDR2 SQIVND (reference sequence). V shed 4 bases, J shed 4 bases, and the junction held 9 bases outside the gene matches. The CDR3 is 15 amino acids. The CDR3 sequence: CASSTLQGLGETQYF. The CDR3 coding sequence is TGTGCCAGTAGTACCTTACAGGGGCTGGGAGAGACCCAGTACTTC.

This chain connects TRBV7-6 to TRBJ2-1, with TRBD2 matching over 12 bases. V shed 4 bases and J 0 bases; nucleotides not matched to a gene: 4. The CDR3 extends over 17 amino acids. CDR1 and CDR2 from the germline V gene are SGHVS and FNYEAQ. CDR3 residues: CASSSGLAGSSYNEQFF. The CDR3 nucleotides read TGTGCCAGCAGCTCAGGACTAGCGGGGAGCTCCTACAATGAGCAGTTCTTC. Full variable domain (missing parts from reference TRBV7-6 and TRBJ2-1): GAGVSQSPRYKVTKRGQDVALRCDPISGHVSLYWYRQALGQGPEFLTYFNYEAQQDKSGLPNDRFSAERPEGSISTLTIQRTEQRDSAMYRCASSSGLAGSSYNEQFFGPGTRLTVL.

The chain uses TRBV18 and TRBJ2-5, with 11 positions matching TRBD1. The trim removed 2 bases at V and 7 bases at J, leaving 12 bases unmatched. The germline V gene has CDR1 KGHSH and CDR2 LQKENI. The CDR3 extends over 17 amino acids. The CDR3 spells CASSPWTGGADLGTQYF. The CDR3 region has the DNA TGTGCCAGCTCACCATGGACAGGGGGCGCGGACCTAGGGACCCAGTACTTC.

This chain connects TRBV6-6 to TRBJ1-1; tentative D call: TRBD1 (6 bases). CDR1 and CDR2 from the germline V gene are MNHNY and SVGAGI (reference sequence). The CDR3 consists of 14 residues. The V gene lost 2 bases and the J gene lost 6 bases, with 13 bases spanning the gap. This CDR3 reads CASSYPTGTAEAFF. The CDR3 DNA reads TGTGCCAGCAGTTACCCAACAGGGACGGCTGAAGCTTTCTTT.

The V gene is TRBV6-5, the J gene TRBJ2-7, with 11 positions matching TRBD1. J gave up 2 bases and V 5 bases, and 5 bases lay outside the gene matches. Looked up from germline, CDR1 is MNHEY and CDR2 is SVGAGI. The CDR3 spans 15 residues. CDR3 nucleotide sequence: TGTGCCAGCAGTAACCGGGACAGGGGGACCTACGAGCAGTACTTC. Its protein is CASSNRDRGTYEQYF.

In nucleotides, the CDR3 is TGTGCCAGCAGCAAAGGTCGGAGGGGCCCCACTCAAGAGACCCAGTACTTC. This codes for CASSKGRRGPTQETQYF. V usage is TRBV21-1 and J usage is TRBJ2-5; the table calls TRBD2, which could not be checked here. TRBV21-1 is listed as a pseudogene. The CDR3 runs to 17 residues.

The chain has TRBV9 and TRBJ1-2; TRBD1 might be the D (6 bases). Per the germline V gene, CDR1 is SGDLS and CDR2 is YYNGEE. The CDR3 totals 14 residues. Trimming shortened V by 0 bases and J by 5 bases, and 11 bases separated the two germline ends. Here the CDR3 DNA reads TGTGCCAGCAGCGTAGCTCGGGGGGCTTATGGCTACACCTTC. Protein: CASSVARGAYGYTF.

The CDR3 bases are TGTGCCAGCAGCTTAGTCGGACTGACTAATGAGCAGTTCTTC. This translates into CASSLVGLTNEQFF. The V and J genes are TRBV7-9 and TRBJ2-1; a weak D match, TRBD2 (5 bases). CDR1 and CDR2 (germline): SEHNR, FQNEAQ (reference sequence). V was trimmed by 1 base and J by 7 bases, leaving 11 bases between them. The CDR3 consists of 14 residues.

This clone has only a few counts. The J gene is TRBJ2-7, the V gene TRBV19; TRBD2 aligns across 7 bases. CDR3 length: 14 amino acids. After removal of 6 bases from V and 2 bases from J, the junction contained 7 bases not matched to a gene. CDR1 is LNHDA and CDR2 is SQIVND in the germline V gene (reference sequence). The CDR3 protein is CASSAGAAAYEQYF. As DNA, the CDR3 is TGTGCCAGTAGCGCGGGAGCCGCGGCCTACGAGCAGTACTTC.

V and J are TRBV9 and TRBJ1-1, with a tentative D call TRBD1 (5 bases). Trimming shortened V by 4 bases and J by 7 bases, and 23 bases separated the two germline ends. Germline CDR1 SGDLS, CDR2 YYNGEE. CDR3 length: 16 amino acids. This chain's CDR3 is CASSLQDIGAWGEAFF. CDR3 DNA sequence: TGTGCCAGCAGCCTACAGGACATAGGGGCATGGGGTGAAGCTTTCTTT.

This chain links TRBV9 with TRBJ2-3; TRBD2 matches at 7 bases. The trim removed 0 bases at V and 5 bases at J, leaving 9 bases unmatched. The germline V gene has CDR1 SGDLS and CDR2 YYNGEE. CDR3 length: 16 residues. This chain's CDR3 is CASSVALGGGEDTQYF. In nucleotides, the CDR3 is TGTGCCAGCAGCGTAGCGTTGGGCGGGGGTGAAGATACGCAGTATTTT.

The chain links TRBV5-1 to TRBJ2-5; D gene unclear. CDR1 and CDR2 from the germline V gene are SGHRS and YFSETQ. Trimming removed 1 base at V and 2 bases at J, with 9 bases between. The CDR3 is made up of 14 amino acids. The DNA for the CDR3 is TGCGCCAGCAGCTTGAGAACAGATCAAGAGACCCAGTACTTC. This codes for CASSLRTDQETQYF. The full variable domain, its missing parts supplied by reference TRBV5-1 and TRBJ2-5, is KAGVTQTPRYLIKTRGQQVTLSCSPISGHRSVSWYQQTPGQGLQFLFEYFSETQRNKGNFPGRFSGRQFSNSRSEMNVSTLELGDSALYLCASSLRTDQETQYFGPGTRLLVL.

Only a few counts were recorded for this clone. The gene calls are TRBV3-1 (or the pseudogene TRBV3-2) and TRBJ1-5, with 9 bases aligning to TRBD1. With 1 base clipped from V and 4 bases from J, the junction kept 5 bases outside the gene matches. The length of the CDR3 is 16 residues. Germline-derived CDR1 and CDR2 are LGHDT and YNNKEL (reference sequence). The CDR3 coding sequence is TGTGCCAGCAGCCAAGGGTATGGGACAGGGAATCAGCCCCAGCATTTT. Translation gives CASSQGYGTGNQPQHF.

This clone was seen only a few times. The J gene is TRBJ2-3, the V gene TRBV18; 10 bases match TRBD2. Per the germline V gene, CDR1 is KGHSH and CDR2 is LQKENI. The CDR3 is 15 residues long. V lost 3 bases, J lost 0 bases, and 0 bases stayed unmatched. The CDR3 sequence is CASSPTSGSTDTQYF. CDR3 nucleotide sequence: TGTGCCAGCTCACCGACTAGCGGGAGCACAGATACGCAGTATTTT.

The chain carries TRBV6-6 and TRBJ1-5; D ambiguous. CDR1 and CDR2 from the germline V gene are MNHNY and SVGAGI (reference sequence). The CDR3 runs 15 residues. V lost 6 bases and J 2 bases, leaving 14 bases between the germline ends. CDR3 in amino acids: CASSHREGGNQPQHF. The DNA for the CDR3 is TGTGCCAGCAGCCACAGAGAGGGCGGCAATCAGCCCCAGCATTTT.

The CDR3 region has the DNA TGTGCCAGCAGCTTAGCGCTAGGGGGAAACGAGCAGTACTTC. The encoded protein is CASSLALGGNEQYF. This sequence joins TRBV7-2 and TRBJ2-7, with TRBD1 as a possible D gene (6 bases). Trimming cost V 0 bases and J 5 bases, with 11 bases left between them. CDR1 and CDR2 from the germline V gene are SGHTA and FQGNSA. This CDR3 contains 14 residues.

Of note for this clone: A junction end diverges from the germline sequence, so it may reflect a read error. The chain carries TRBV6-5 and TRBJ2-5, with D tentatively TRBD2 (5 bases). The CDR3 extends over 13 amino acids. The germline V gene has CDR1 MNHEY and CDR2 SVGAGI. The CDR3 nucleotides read TGTGCCAGCAGCCAGAGGGAAAGAGAGGCCCAGTACTTC. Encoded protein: CASSQREREAQYF.